Detailed here is one T cell receptor beta chain. The data derive from a study of blood T cell repertoires in COVID-19. For the study at large: Samples of COVID-19 (acute and convalescent) were obtained from the United States, Italy and Spain.

V was shortened by 1 base and J by 1 base, with 10 bases between the two germline ends. Germline loops: CDR1 KGHSH, CDR2 LQKENI. This CDR3 is built from 15 residues. Produced via immunoSEQ multiplex PCR; TCRdb's table is partial and in-frame only. This table has around 110,000 clones, approximately 81% appearing once. Sequenced material: peripheral blood. This clonotype was sampled from a human donor in a cohort sampled during active COVID-19. The rearrangement joins TRBV18 to TRBJ2-5; tentatively, D is TRBD1 (6 bases). The DNA for the CDR3 is TGTGCCAGCTCACCACTCAGGGGCTCCCAAGAGACCCAGTACTTC. Its protein product is CASSPLRGSQETQYF.